The entry below gives a single TCR beta chain sequence along with its context. Random hexamers were used to reverse transcribe an amount of about 0.45 to 1 ug RNA. One entry per CDR3 protein results from TCRdb running MiXCR on the immunoSEQ multiplex PCR reads. Of about 290,000 distinct CDR3 sequences in the sample, over 75% were seen once. This record belongs to a study of CD8 T cells in Susac syndrome. Germline V gives CDR1 LNHDA, CDR2 SQIVND (reference sequence). This CDR3 is built from 14 residues. V dropped 0 bases and J dropped 2 bases, with 8 bases sitting between them. Sequencing of TCR beta, carried out with a high-throughput approach, was applied to CD8+ and CD4+ T cells from the blood.

The V call is TRBV19, the J call TRBJ2-7; the D is unclear. Sequenced: CD8+ T cells from PBMCs. The sequence was collected from a human donor with multiple sclerosis. The CDR3: CASSIDLPTYEQYF. The CDR3 coding sequence is TGTGCCAGTAGTATAGACCTACCCACCTACGAGCAGTACTTC.